This T cell receptor (beta chain) is from a study of T cell changes during pregnancy in multiple sclerosis. The method was immunoSEQ multiplex PCR; TCRdb's version includes in-frame clones alone and lacks a portion of them. The sample yields 50,000 to 65,000 clones, less than 95% seen once. Germline V gives CDR1 SGHNT, CDR2 YYREEE (reference sequence). This CDR3 region has 12 residues. V lost 4 bases and J lost 7, with 6 bases in between. The source was peripheral blood, collected in the third trimester of pregnancy. This receptor was taken from a female donor in good health, enrolled as a control in a pregnancy study. The chain employs TRBV5-4 and TRBJ1-6, with D tentatively TRBD1 (5 bases). CDR3 coding DNA: TGTGCCAGCAGCCGACAGAATTCACCCCTCCACTTT. Its translation: CASSRQNSPLHF.